This T cell receptor (beta chain) originates from a study of cytotoxic CD8 clonotypes in ibrutinib-treated CLL. Clones were read by immunoSEQ multiplex PCR, and TCRdb kept only the in-frame ones, dropping some. The sample holds about 25,000 clones, 65% to 70% seen once. By proportion, this clone is medium-sized (0.01 to 0.1%). Looked up from germline, CDR1 is MNHNY and CDR2 is SVGAGI (reference sequence). The germline V and J ends were trimmed by 6 bases and 11 bases, with 14 bases remaining between them. CDR3 length equals 13 residues. This chain uses TRBV6-6 with TRBJ1-6; D may be TRBD1 (5 bases). Sequenced material: PBMCs, taken at disease progression, from a patient treated with ibrutinib. The sequence was collected from a human donor with chronic lymphocytic leukemia. Here the CDR3 DNA reads TGTGCCAGCAGCTCGGGTGGGGGGGCACCCCTCCACTTT. It translates to CASSSGGGAPLHF.